The source of this TCR beta chain is a study of cytomegalovirus exposure and HLA in healthy donors. Looking at the study overall: Genetic ancestry analysis placed 75% to 85% of the 398 donors that were genotyped in the Caucasian-associated cluster. Regarding the study as a whole: Later analysis associated a missense DCLRE1C variant with TCR beta V- and J-gene trimming. In vitro work confirmed that a few CMV-associated chains recognize CMV antigens.

Regarding this clone: The antigen is not known.

PCR involved 60 Vbeta and 13 Jbeta primers. Sequencing was performed with immunoSEQ multiplex PCR; in TCRdb, only in-frame clones are kept and a portion is missing. The profile shows some 150,000 clones, just under 80% of them singletons. Donors in the study were healthy people who gave bone marrow. The CDR3 spans 15 residues. V dropped 0 bases and J dropped 4 bases, with 11 bases sitting between them. Looked up from germline, CDR1 is SGHKS and CDR2 is YYEKEE (reference sequence). The source of this sequence is a male donor in good health and CMV-seronegative. The sample comprised PBMCs. The chain is built from TRBV5-5 and TRBJ2-1; TRBD2 might be the D (5 bases). The CDR3 protein is CASSLEGRGYNEQFF. Here the CDR3 DNA reads TGTGCCAGCAGCTTGGAGGGCAGAGGGTACAATGAGCAGTTCTTC.